One and the same sample provided the 15 T cell receptor beta chains below, sequenced in a study of pediatric ulcerative colitis. Assay: immunoSEQ multiplex PCR; the TCRdb copy retains only in-frame clones and omits some. Among more than 45,000 clones listed, more than 75% were seen once. Source material: blood. Every receptor here comes from a boy aged 10-17 years who was a control in a study of pediatric ulcerative colitis.

This chain connects TRBV25-1 to TRBJ2-6; 9 bases align to TRBD1. Germline CDR1 reads MGHDK; CDR2 reads SYGVNS. Trimming at V came to 5 bases and at J to 4 bases, leaving 3 bases not matched to a gene. This CDR3 is built from 15 residues. CDR3 in amino acids: CASSRQGDGANVLTF. DNA of the CDR3: TGTGCCAGCAGTAGACAGGGGGACGGGGCCAACGTCCTGACTTTC.

V gene TRBV28 combines with J gene TRBJ2-7; no definite D call. Germline V lookup: CDR1 MDHEN, CDR2 SYDVKM. CDR3 length equals 13 residues. Deletions cut 8 bases from V and 4 bases from J, with 15 bases between. The CDR3 sequence: CASEGENHYEQYF. CDR3 DNA sequence: TGTGCCAGCGAAGGTGAAAACCATTACGAGCAGTACTTC.

J is TRBJ1-2 and V is TRBV6-1; 7 nucleotides align to TRBD1. The CDR3 runs 11 residues. The junction had 3 bases not matched to a gene; V was cut back by 7 bases and J by 7 bases. The germline CDR1 and CDR2 sequences are MNHNS and SASEGT. The CDR3 nucleotides read TGTGCCAGCACCGAGGGGGCTGGCTACACCTTC. Protein product: CASTEGAGYTF.

The chain couples TRBV21-1 to TRBJ2-1; the table gives TRBD2 as D, unverified against the DNA. TRBV21-1 is recorded as a pseudogene. This CDR3 has 14 amino acids. CDR3 sequence (DNA): TGTGCCGGGGAGCGGGAGGAGGGCTACAATGAGCAGTTCTTC. It encodes CAGEREEGYNEQFF.

The chain carries TRBV7-9 and TRBJ2-1, with 7 bases identical to TRBD2. V shed 5 bases and J 0 bases; nucleotides not matched to a gene: 13. Per germline, CDR1 SEHNR and CDR2 FQNEAQ (reference sequence). The CDR3 runs to 18 residues. The CDR3 region is CASSPPFGRGSSYNEQFF. The CDR3 DNA follows: TGTGCCAGCAGCCCTCCTTTCGGGCGGGGGAGCTCCTACAATGAGCAGTTCTTC.

The chain is built from TRBV5-4 and TRBJ2-1; D unclear. Germline CDR1 SGHNT, CDR2 YYREEE (reference sequence). The V gene lost 4 bases and the J gene lost 9 bases, with 11 bases spanning the gap. This CDR3 comprises 12 residues. CDR3 amino acids: CASSMIVGEQFF. The CDR3 coding sequence is TGTGCCAGCAGCATGATAGTGGGTGAGCAGTTCTTC.

V gene TRBV19 combines with J gene TRBJ1-2; 9 bases map to TRBD1. V was clipped by 7 bases and J by 3 bases; unmatched bases: 6. This CDR3 has 14 amino acids. Germline-derived CDR1 and CDR2 are LNHDA and SQIVND (reference sequence). The CDR3 spells CASIGGQGYYGYTF. CDR3 coding DNA: TGTGCCAGTATTGGGGGACAGGGATACTATGGCTACACCTTC.

The CDR3 DNA is TGTGCCAGCAGCGTAGCGGATAGCGGGAGAGGATCCTACAATGAGCAGTTCTTC. It specifies CASSVADSGRGSYNEQFF. The chain recombines TRBV9 with TRBJ2-1, with 9 bases identical to TRBD2. CDR1 and CDR2 from the germline V gene are SGDLS and YYNGEE. V shed 0 bases and J 1 base; nucleotides not matched to a gene: 8. The CDR3 runs to 18 residues.

J is TRBJ2-1 and V is TRBV13; the D gene is possibly TRBD1 (5 bases). This CDR3 comprises 15 residues. The ends were cut back, 6 bases at V and 0 bases at J, with 12 bases in the middle. Germline lookup yields CDR1 PRHDT and CDR2 FYEKMQ (reference sequence). CDR3 region: CASSTAGNSYNEQFF. The CDR3, as DNA: TGTGCCAGCAGTACAGCAGGGAACTCCTACAATGAGCAGTTCTTC. The full variable domain, rest sourced from reference TRBV13 and TRBJ2-1, is AAGVIQSPRHLIKEKRETATLKCYPIPRHDTVYWYQQGPGQDPQFLISFYEKMQSDKGSIPDRFSAQQFSDYHSELNMSSLELGDSALYFCASSTAGNSYNEQFFGPGTRLTVL.

This sequence joins TRBV6-1 and TRBJ1-2, with D perhaps TRBD1 (5 bases). Trimming left V 1 base short and J 4 bases short, with 16 bases between. The CDR3 extends over 16 amino acids. Germline loops: CDR1 MNHNS, CDR2 SASEGT. The CDR3 sequence is CASSEVPDTSPYGYTF. DNA for the CDR3: TGTGCCAGCAGTGAAGTTCCGGACACGAGCCCCTATGGCTACACCTTC.

The J gene is TRBJ2-2, the V gene TRBV19; D perhaps matches TRBD1 (6 bases). This CDR3 is built from 16 residues. Germline CDR1 LNHDA, CDR2 SQIVND (reference sequence). The V end lost 6 bases, the J end lost 2 bases, and 16 bases lay between the germline ends. The CDR3 bases are TGTGCCAGTAGCCAAAGGACAGAAACTAACACCGGGGAGCTGTTTTTT. Protein sequence: CASSQRTETNTGELFF.

The chain employs TRBV4-1 and TRBJ1-4; D uncertain. Trimming stripped 2 bases from V and 7 bases from J, with 14 bases between. Germline V CDR1 and CDR2: MGHRA, YSYEKL. This CDR3 contains 15 residues. The CDR3 sequence: CASSQFDLRGEKLFF. The CDR3 DNA reads TGCGCCAGCAGCCAATTCGACCTCCGGGGTGAAAAACTGTTTTTT.

The chain joins TRBV5-6 to TRBJ2-5, with unresolved D. Deletions cut 4 bases from V and 5 bases from J, with 27 bases between. The CDR3 extends over 18 amino acids. Germline V lookup: CDR1 SGHDT, CDR2 YYEEEE. CDR3 bases: TGTGCCAGCAGCCTGGACCTTCGGCACAGTCGGACGGTCGAGACCCAGTACTTC. The encoded protein is CASSLDLRHSRTVETQYF.

The chain has TRBV18 and TRBJ2-3, with D unclear. Germline CDR1 and CDR2: KGHSH and LQKENI. CDR3 length equals 13 residues. The V end lost 3 bases, the J end lost 10 bases, and 14 bases lay between the germline ends. CDR3 in amino acids: CASSPDSYPAQYF. The CDR3 DNA is TGTGCCAGCTCACCCGATAGCTACCCTGCGCAGTATTTT.

This chain connects TRBV18 to TRBJ2-7; D is uncertain. CDR1 and CDR2 from the germline V gene are KGHSH and LQKENI. Trimming cost V 2 bases and J 6 bases, with 20 bases left between them. The CDR3 totals 16 residues. As DNA, the CDR3 is TGTGCCAGCTCACCAGAAGACATACCGCAACCAACCGAGCAGTACTTC. This translates into CASSPEDIPQPTEQYF.